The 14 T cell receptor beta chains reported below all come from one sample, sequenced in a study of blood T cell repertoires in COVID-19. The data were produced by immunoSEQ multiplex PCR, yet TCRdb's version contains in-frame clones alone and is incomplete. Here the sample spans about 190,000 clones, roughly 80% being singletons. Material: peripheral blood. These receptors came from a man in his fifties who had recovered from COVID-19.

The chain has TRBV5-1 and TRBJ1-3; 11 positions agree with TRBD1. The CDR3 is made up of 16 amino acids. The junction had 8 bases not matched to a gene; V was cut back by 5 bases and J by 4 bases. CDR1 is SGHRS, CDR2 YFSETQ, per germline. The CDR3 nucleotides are TGCGCCAGCAGAAGCGGACAGGGGGCGCAGGGAAACACCATATATTTT. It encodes CASRSGQGAQGNTIYF.

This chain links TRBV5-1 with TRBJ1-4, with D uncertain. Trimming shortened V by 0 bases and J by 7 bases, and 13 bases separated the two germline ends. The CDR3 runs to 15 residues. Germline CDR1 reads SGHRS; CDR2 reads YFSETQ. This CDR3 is CASSLVGSGGEKLFF. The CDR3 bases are TGCGCCAGCAGCTTGGTGGGTTCGGGTGGTGAAAAACTGTTTTTT.

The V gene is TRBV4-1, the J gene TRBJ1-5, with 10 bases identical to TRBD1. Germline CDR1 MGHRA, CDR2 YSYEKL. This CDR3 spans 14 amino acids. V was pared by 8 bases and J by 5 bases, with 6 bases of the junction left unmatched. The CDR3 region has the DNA TGCGCCAGCGGTGGGACAGGGGTCGATCAGCCCCAGCATTTT. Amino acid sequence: CASGGTGVDQPQHF.

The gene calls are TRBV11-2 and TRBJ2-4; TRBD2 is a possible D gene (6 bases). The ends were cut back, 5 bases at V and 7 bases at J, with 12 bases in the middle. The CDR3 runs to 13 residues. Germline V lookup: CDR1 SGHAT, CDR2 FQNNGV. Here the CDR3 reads CASSRIAANIQYF. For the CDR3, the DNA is TGTGCCAGCAGCCGAATAGCGGCTAACATTCAGTACTTC.

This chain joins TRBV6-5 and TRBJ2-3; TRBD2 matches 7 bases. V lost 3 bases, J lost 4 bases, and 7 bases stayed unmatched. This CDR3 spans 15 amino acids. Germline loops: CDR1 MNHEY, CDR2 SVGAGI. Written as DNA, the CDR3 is TGTGCCAGCAGTTATGGGGGAGGGCCATCAGATACGCAGTATTTT. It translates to CASSYGGGPSDTQYF.

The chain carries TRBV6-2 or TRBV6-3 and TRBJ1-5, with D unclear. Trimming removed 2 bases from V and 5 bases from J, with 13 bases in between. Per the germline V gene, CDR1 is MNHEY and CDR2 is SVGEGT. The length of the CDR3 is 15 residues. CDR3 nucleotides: TGTGCCAGCAGTTACGAGGCCGCGGGAGATCAGCCCCAGCATTTT. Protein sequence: CASSYEAAGDQPQHF.

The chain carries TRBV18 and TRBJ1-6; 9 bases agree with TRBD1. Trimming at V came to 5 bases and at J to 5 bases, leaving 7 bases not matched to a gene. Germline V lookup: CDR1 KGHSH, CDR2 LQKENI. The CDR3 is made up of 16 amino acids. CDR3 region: CASSNLGTGNNSPLHF. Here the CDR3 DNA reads TGTGCCAGCTCAAACCTCGGGACAGGGAATAATTCACCCCTCCACTTT.

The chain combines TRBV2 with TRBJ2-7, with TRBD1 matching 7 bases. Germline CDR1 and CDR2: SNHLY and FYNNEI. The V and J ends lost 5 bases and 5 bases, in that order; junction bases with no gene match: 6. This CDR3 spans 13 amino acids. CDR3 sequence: CASSPGTENEQYF. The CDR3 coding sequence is TGTGCCAGCAGTCCCGGGACAGAAAACGAGCAGTACTTC.

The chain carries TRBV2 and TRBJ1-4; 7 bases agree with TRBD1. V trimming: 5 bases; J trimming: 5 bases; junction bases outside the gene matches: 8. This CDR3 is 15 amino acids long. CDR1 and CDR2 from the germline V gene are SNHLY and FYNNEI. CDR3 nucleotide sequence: TGTGCCAGCAGTATGAGGACAGGCGAAAATGAAAAACTGTTTTTT. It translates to CASSMRTGENEKLFF.

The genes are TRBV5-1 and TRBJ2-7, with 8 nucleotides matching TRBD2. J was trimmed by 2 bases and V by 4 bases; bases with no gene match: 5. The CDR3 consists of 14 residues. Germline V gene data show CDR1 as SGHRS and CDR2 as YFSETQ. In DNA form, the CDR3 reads TGCGCCAGCAGCCCAGCGGGAGATGCCTACGAGCAGTACTTC. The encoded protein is CASSPAGDAYEQYF.

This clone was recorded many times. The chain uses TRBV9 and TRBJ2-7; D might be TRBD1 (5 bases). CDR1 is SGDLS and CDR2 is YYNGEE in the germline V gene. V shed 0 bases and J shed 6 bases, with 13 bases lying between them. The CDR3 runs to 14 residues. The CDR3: CASSVAIQTGEQYF. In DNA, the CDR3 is TGTGCCAGCAGCGTAGCTATCCAAACAGGCGAGCAGTACTTC.

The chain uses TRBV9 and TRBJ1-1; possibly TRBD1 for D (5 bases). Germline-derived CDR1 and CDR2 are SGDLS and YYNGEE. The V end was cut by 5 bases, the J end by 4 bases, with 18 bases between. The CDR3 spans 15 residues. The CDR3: CASSPDRTDITEAFF. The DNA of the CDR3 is TGTGCCAGCAGTCCTGACCGAACGGACATCACTGAAGCTTTCTTT.

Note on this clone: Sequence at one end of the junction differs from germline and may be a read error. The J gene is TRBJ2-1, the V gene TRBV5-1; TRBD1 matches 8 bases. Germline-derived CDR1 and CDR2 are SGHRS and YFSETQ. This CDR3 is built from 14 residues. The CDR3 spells CASCFGTGINEQFF. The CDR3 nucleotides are TGCGCCAGCTGCTTCGGGACAGGAATCAATGAGCAGTTCTTC.

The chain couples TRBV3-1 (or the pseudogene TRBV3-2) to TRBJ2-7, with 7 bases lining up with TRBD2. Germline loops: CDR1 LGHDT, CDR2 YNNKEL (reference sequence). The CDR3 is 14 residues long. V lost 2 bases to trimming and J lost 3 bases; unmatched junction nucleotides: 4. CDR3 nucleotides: TGTGCCAGCAGCCAACTGGCGGGAGTCTACGAGCAGTACTTC. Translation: CASSQLAGVYEQYF.